These T cell receptor beta chains were read from a single sample in a study of CD8+CD57+ T cells in acquired aplastic anemia. One entry per CDR3 protein, called by TCRdb with MiXCR from the reads. Here the sample spans approximately 180,000 distinct CDR3 sequences, around 60% being singletons. Sequencing was carried out using sorted CD4+, CD8+, or CD8+CD57+ T cells (not recorded which) from PBMCs. These receptors were obtained from a human donor with aplastic anemia. CDR3s include the opening cysteine and the closing phenylalanine or tryptophan. Fields, in order: J gene, clone size, V gene, D gene, CDR3 DNA, CDR3 protein. D genes are given only for firm matches. Clone size appears in some rows only: once, few, many, or a class for an expanded clone.

TRBJ2-1	-	TRBV7-6	-	TGCGCCAGCAGCCAAGATGGATATGAGCAGTTCTTC	CASSQDGYEQFF
TRBJ1-2	many	TRBV5-4	TRBD1	TGTGCCAGCAGCTTGGCGGGTTATACAGGGGCGAACTATGGCTACACCTTC	CASSLAGYTGANYGYTF
TRBJ2-1	-	TRBV6-6	-	TGTGCCAGCAGGCCGGACGGCCATGAGCAGTTCTTC	CASRPDGHEQFF
TRBJ2-7	few	TRBV15	TRBD1	TGTGCCACCAGCAGAATAGGGACAGTTTCCTACGAGCAGTACTTC	CATSRIGTVSYEQYF
TRBJ2-3	-	TRBV10-3	TRBD2	TGTGCCATCAGTGCCCGGGGGGTCCCTCAGGATACGCAGTATTTT	CAISARGVPQDTQYF
TRBJ1-5	few	TRBV7-8	-	TGTGCCAGCAGCTTAGGCGGGATCAGCAATCAGCCCCAGCATTTT	CASSLGGISNQPQHF
TRBJ2-3	-	TRBV20-1	-	TGCAGTGCTAGAAGCTTATCTAGCACAGATACGCAGTATTTT	CSARSLSSTDTQYF
TRBJ1-2	-	TRBV20-1	-	TGCAGTGCTAGAGATTTAGGCTACACCTTC	CSARDLGYTF
TRBJ1-2	-	TRBV2	-	TGTGCCAGCAGTGCCCAACAGGGAAACTATGGCTACACCTTC	CASSAQQGNYGYTF
TRBJ1-1	many	TRBV12-3/TRBV12-4	-	TGTGCCAGCACCCCTCTCGGGGCTGAAGCTTTCTTT	CASTPLGAEAFF
TRBJ2-7	-	TRBV4-3	-	TGCGCCAGCAGCCAAGTTTGGGACTCCTACGAGCAGTACTTC	CASSQVWDSYEQYF
TRBJ2-2	few	TRBV7-2	TRBD2	TGTGCCAGCAGCTTCCGGACTAGCGGGGCGATAACCGGGGAGCTGTTTTTT	CASSFRTSGAITGELFF
TRBJ2-3	few	TRBV19	TRBD2	TGTGCCAGTGAAACCGGGACTAGCGGGTCAGATACGCAGTATTTT	CASETGTSGSDTQYF
TRBJ2-7	few	TRBV10-2	-	TGCGCCAGCAGTGAACAGCGGACCTACGAGCAGTACTTC	CASSEQRTYEQYF
TRBJ2-7	-	TRBV25-1	-	TGTGCCAGCAGTAAGGGCGGGCGCCGCACCTACGAGCAGTACTTC	CASSKGGRRTYEQYF
TRBJ2-7	many	TRBV20-1	-	TGCAGTGCTAGAGGCAGGGAGTACTACGAGCAGTACTTC	CSARGREYYEQYF
TRBJ2-1	-	TRBV20-1	TRBD2	TGCAGTGCTAGAGACCTAGCGGGCTCACACCAGAATGAGCAGTTCTTC	CSARDLAGSHQNEQFF
TRBJ1-1	-	TRBV10-3	-	TGTGCCATCAGCCCGAGGATGAACACTGAAGCTTTCTTT	CAISPRMNTEAFF
TRBJ2-7	few	TRBV12-3/TRBV12-4	-	TGTGCCAGCGGAATAGGTGTCGAGCAGTACTTC	CASGIGVEQYF
TRBJ1-1	many	TRBV5-5	-	TGTGCCAGCAGCACCAGTGGGACTGAAGCTTTCTTT	CASSTSGTEAFF
TRBJ1-1	-	TRBV19	-	TGTGCCAGTAGTATAGGGCAAGTGAACACTGAAGCTTTCTTT	CASSIGQVNTEAFF
TRBJ2-7	few	TRBV10-3	-	TGTGCCATCAGTGTGGGCGGATTGAACTACGAGCAGTACTTC	CAISVGGLNYEQYF
TRBJ1-5	-	TRBV7-3	-	TGTGCCAGCAGCGGGGGGCCTGGAGGCCAGCCCCAGCATTTT	CASSGGPGGQPQHF
TRBJ2-6	-	TRBV7-9	-	TGTGCCAGCACATTTGGGACCGGGGCCAACGTCCTGACTTTC	CASTFGTGANVLTF
TRBJ2-5	-	TRBV24-1	-	TGTGCCACCAGTGATTTCCCGTCAGAGACCCAGTACTTC	CATSDFPSETQYF
TRBJ1-4	-	TRBV15	-	TGTGCCACCAGCAGAGATGGGCAGGAAAATGAAAAACTGTTTTTT	CATSRDGQENEKLFF
TRBJ1-1	many	TRBV10-3	-	TGTGCCATCAGTGAGGCAGGGGCTGACACTGAAGCTTTCTTT	CAISEAGADTEAFF
TRBJ1-2	-	TRBV2	-	TGTGCCAGCAGTACTCAGGGGAAGTGGGGCTACACCTTC	CASSTQGKWGYTF
TRBJ1-2	-	TRBV10-2	-	TGCGCCAGCAGTGAGTCAGGGGACTATAACTATGGCTACACCTTC	CASSESGDYNYGYTF
TRBJ2-5	-	TRBV10-3	-	TGTGCCATCAGTGACGGGGTCCAAGAGACCCAGTACTTC	CAISDGVQETQYF
TRBJ1-2	-	TRBV29-1	-	TGCAGCGGTGAAGGTTCGGGGGGTAACTATGGCTACACCTTC	CSGEGSGGNYGYTF
TRBJ1-2	-	TRBV10-3	TRBD1	TGTGCCATCAGTGAGTCAGGCAGGGGGGGCTACACCTTC	CAISESGRGGYTF
TRBJ2-1	-	TRBV7-2	-	TGTGCCAGCAGCGCCTTTCGTGGATCCTACAATGAGCAGTTCTTC	CASSAFRGSYNEQFF
TRBJ2-7	-	TRBV20-1	-	TGCAGTGCTACGACGGCTAGCGCTGACGAGCAGTACTTC	CSATTASADEQYF
TRBJ2-5	-	TRBV5-1	-	TGCGCCAGCACCGAGCCCGGTTACGAGACCCAGTACTTC	CASTEPGYETQYF
TRBJ1-6	many	TRBV6-4	TRBD1	TGTGCCAGCACCCGCCAACGTGGGACAGAGTTTTTCTATAATTCACCCCTCCACTTT	CASTRQRGTEFFYNSPLHF
TRBJ1-5	many	TRBV6-1	TRBD1	TGTGCCAGCAGTGCGGACAGGGCCGTAGTGGGCAATCAGCCCCAGCATTTT	CASSADRAVVGNQPQHF
TRBJ2-1	-	TRBV29-1	TRBD2	TGCAGCGTTGCCGGGACTAGCGGGAGAATGACTGAGCAGTTCTTC	CSVAGTSGRMTEQFF
TRBJ1-2	few	TRBV7-8	TRBD1	TGTGCCAGCAGCTTGACGAGACAGGGCGGCTATGGCTACACCTTC	CASSLTRQGGYGYTF
TRBJ1-4	few	TRBV5-6	TRBD1	TGTGCCAGCAGCTTGGCGGGGACAGGGGGTGAAAAACTGTTTTTT	CASSLAGTGGEKLFF
TRBJ2-1	-	TRBV20-1	TRBD2	TGCAGTGCTAGAGGACTAGCGGGATCTTACAATGAGCAGTTCTTC	CSARGLAGSYNEQFF
TRBJ2-7	-	TRBV5-1	-	TGCGCCAGCAGTTTGGGGCCCGAGGGGTCCTACGAGCCGTACTTC	CASSLGPEGSYEPYF
TRBJ2-5	-	TRBV7-8	-	TGTGCCAGCAGCTTAGGGTTGACGACTAGGTGGGTCTTC	CASSLGLTTRWVF
TRBJ2-7	-	TRBV24-1	-	TGTGCCACGGTAGGGGAGCAGTACTTC	CATVGEQYF
TRBJ1-1	-	TRBV7-2	-	TGTGCCAGCAGCTCCCGATCCAGGAACACTGAAGCTTTCTTT	CASSSRSRNTEAFF
TRBJ2-3	few	TRBV20-1	TRBD2	TGCAGTGCTATCGGACTAGCGATAGATACGCAGTATTTT	CSAIGLAIDTQYF
TRBJ2-1	few	TRBV29-1	TRBD2	TGCAGCGTTCTCCGAGCGGGGTTTTCAATCAATGAGCAGTTCTTC	CSVLRAGFSINEQFF
TRBJ1-2	-	TRBV15	-	TGTGCCACCAGCAGAGGCCCAGGGGAAGGCTACACCTTC	CATSRGPGEGYTF
TRBJ1-1	-	TRBV10-3	-	TGTGCCATCAGAGGGACCGGAAACATGAACACTGAAGCTTTCTTT	CAIRGTGNMNTEAFF
TRBJ2-3	many	TRBV5-1	TRBD1	TGCGCCAGCAGCTTGGTTCCCCACCGACAGGGAACAGATACGCAGTATTTT	CASSLVPHRQGTDTQYF
TRBJ2-2	-	TRBV7-3	TRBD2	TGTGCCAGCAGCTCAGGGACTAGCGGGAGACACGGGGAGCTGTTTTTT	CASSSGTSGRHGELFF
TRBJ2-1	-	TRBV20-1	TRBD2	TGCAGTGCTACAGGGACTAGCGGGGGGGCCGATGAGCAGTTCTTC	CSATGTSGGADEQFF
TRBJ1-6	-	TRBV2	TRBD1	TGTGCCAGCAGTGAAGCCGGGACAGTCGGTAATTCACCCCTCCACTTT	CASSEAGTVGNSPLHF
TRBJ1-1	many	TRBV27	TRBD1	TGTGCCAGCAGTTACAGGGGGAGAGACACTGAAGCTTTCTTT	CASSYRGRDTEAFF
TRBJ1-6	-	TRBV7-6	-	TGTGCCAGCAGCTTAGGTCAGTCCCTCCACTTT	CASSLGQSLHF
TRBJ2-5	-	TRBV4-1	-	TGCGCCAGCAGCCAATACGGGGCGCTCCAAGAGACCCAGTACTTC	CASSQYGALQETQYF